This T cell receptor (beta chain) comes out of a study of cytomegalovirus exposure and HLA in healthy donors. Study-level results: In a later analysis, TCR beta V- and J-gene trimming was associated with a missense DCLRE1C variant. In vitro confirmation showed a few CMV-associated chains to be CMV antigen specific. Accurate prediction of HLA-A and HLA-B alleles (for most subjects) was reportedly achieved from TCR beta sequences. A later examination showed that TCR association rates differed by HLA locus, with DRB1 most and HLA-C fewest.

A word on this clone: Its target is not known.

The PCR made use of 60 Vbeta and 13 Jbeta primers. The repertoire was sequenced with immunoSEQ multiplex PCR; TCRdb's copy has only in-frame clones and lacks some. The sample contains about 150,000 clones, 60% to 80% of which appear only once. The sequenced sample consisted of PBMCs. The sequence came from a male donor in good health and CMV-seronegative.

The CDR3 is CASSGITGNEQFF. The CDR3 DNA sequence: TGTGCCAGCAGCGGCATTACGGGAAATGAGCAGTTCTTC. The chain employs TRBV9 and TRBJ2-1, with D maybe TRBD2 (5 bases). Looked up from germline, CDR1 is SGDLS and CDR2 is YYNGEE. The CDR3 is 13 amino acids. Trimming stripped 3 bases from V and 7 bases from J, with 11 bases between. Full variable domain (rest looked up from reference TRBV9 and TRBJ2-1): DSGVTQTPKHLITATGQRVTLRCSPRSGDLSVYWYQQSLDQGLQFLIQYYNGEERAKGNILERFSAQQFPDLHSELNLSSLELGDSALYFCASSGITGNEQFFGPGTRLTVL.